The following is a T cell receptor beta chain sequence with its context. This clonotype was recorded at least ten times. Its binding antigen is unknown. Base qualities are missing; no much larger clone stands one base away. Sequencing used an Illumina HiSeq 1500. TCRdb reprocessing: public reads trimmed at Q25 with fastp, clones called with MiXCR, in-frame beta chains kept. Each entry is one CDR3 protein sequence, shown with its most common DNA and genes. The sample data list fewer than 1,000,000 distinct CDR3 sequences, and less than 40% of these were observed just once. The top ten constitute about 14% of the sample. This specimen comes from a study of T cell repertoires in cytomegalovirus infection (dated by TCRdb to the late 2010s). Regarding the study in general: Peptide stimulations targeted recently identified HLA-C-restricted CMV epitopes, whose presentation resists viral immunomodulation, together with well-studied HLA-B-restricted epitopes. Donor HLA type was relevant to the analysis, as public TCR beta signatures indicated carriage of CMV infection together with the matching HLA type.

Points the paper makes about the study in general: Carriers of CMV infection plus the relevant HLA type were discriminated by the cumulative frequency of public TCR beta family members in the study cohort and in an independent approximately 340-donor cohort. The ex vivo response was dominated by HLA-C-restricted CMV-specific TCR beta clonotypes, and the single most frequent clonotype in two of eight donors was supplied by these HLA-C-restricted clonotypes.

The label giving this sample's treatment or condition can be read as: in vitro stimulation with specific CMV peptide epitopes to enrich CMV-specific T cells. The cysteine opens and the phenylalanine closes a CDR3 of 14 amino acids. The only DNA kept is the CDR3, 42 bases in frame from the first base. V loses 2 bases, J loses 6 bases, and the germline ends lie 13 bases apart. CDR1 SGHVS and CDR2 FNYEAQ are derived from the germline V gene. The sequence links TRBV7-6 to TRBJ2-5; a tentative D match to TRBD1 spans 6 bases. The sequence derives from a human donor in good health (CMV status not recorded). Some clones in this sample may be carry-over from other donors' samples. Sample: cultured CD8+ T cells from PBMCs, taken from culture after CMV antigen stimulation. The CDR3 reads as follows: CASSLSQGRKTQYF. The bases read TGTGCCAGCAGCTTATCACAGGGTCGGAAGACCCAGTACTTC.